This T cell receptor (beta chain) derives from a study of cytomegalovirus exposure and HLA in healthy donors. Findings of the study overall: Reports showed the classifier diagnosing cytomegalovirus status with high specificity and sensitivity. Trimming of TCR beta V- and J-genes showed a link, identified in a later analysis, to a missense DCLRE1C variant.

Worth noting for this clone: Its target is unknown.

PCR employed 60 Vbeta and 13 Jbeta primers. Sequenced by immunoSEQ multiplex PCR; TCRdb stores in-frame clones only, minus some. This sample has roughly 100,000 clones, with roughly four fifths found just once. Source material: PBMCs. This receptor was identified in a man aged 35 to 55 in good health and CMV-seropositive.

In nucleotides, the CDR3 is TGCGCCAGCAGCCAGCAGACTAGCGGTCTGACCTACGAGCAGTACTTC. This codes for CASSQQTSGLTYEQYF. The J gene is TRBJ2-7, the V gene TRBV5-1, with TRBD2 matching over 9 bases. In germline, CDR1 is SGHRS, CDR2 YFSETQ. CDR3 size: 16 residues. The junction had 10 bases not matched to a gene; V was cut back by 4 bases and J by 2 bases.